Only one count was recorded for the clone carrying this TCR beta chain. No antigen is known for it. The data were obtained in a study of siplizumab effects on memory and regulatory T cells. Study-level results: An assignable naive or memory phenotype was lacking in roughly 80-97% of proliferating CD4+ or CD8+ clones. Siplizumab significantly brought down the alloreactive sequences that trace back to unstimulated CD4+ memory cells.

Assays examined approximately 99,000 TCR templates per sample. Libraries were prepared by immunoSEQ multiplex PCR; TCRdb keeps only in-frame clonotypes and omits some of them. The sample has some 97,000 clones, about 94% seen once. The TCR sequence derives from a human donor in good health. Sequencing input: non-Treg CD4+ T cells sorted from blood.

CDR3: CASSWTVSGNTIYF. In nucleotides, the CDR3 is TGTGCCAGCAGTTGGACAGTCTCTGGAAACACCATATATTTT. V is TRBV28 and J is TRBJ1-3; weak D call: TRBD1 (6 bases). V lost 4 bases and J 0 bases, leaving 7 bases between the germline ends. CDR1 is MDHEN and CDR2 is SYDVKM in the germline V gene. This CDR3 comprises 14 residues.